The present T cell receptor (beta chain) was sequenced within a study of blood T cell repertoires in COVID-19. Study-wide background: T cells, B-cell-depleted T cells, or PBMCs supplied cDNA or gDNA.

Germline V CDR1 and CDR2: SGHRS, YFSETQ. The CDR3 covers 16 residues. V shed 3 bases and J shed 4 bases, with 17 bases lying between them. Here immunoSEQ multiplex PCR was the method, and the copy in TCRdb shows in-frame clones only, minus some. The sample contains about 130,000 clones, approximately 85% of which appear only once. The chain employs TRBV5-1 and TRBJ2-1; D gene ambiguous. This sequence was found in a human donor in a cohort sampled during active COVID-19. Source material: peripheral blood. CDR3 nucleotides: TGCGCCAGCAGCTCGGATCGTTCGGCGGCGTACAATGAGCAGTTCTTC. Its translation is CASSSDRSAAYNEQFF. The variable domain in full, with the rest retrieved from reference TRBV5-1 and TRBJ2-1, is KAGVTQTPRYLIKTRGQQVTLSCSPISGHRSVSWYQQTPGQGLQFLFEYFSETQRNKGNFPGRFSGRQFSNSRSEMNVSTLELGDSALYLCASSSDRSAAYNEQFFGPGTRLTVL.